The present T cell receptor beta chain was sequenced within a study of shared clonotypes between healthy human individuals. The assay was immunoSEQ multiplex PCR, and TCRdb's table has in-frame clones only and misses some. The sample has 800,000 to 1,200,000 clones, 70% to 80% seen once; the top ten hold 0.52%. Notes on the study in general: Shared clonotypes: roughly 4.7% naive CD4, roughly 4% naive CD8, less than 2.5% memory CD4, 0.4% memory CD8.

Concerning this clone itself: As yet, its antigen is unknown.

Sample: memory CD4+ T cells from PBMCs. Regarding subset: CD45RA-negative fraction. The source of this sequence is a man aged 18 to 29 in good health. Some clones in this sample may be carry-over from other donors' samples.

The chain's CDR3 is CASSPRDQETQYF. The DNA for the CDR3 is TGTGCCAGCAGCCCCCGGGATCAAGAGACCCAGTACTTC. This chain joins TRBV7-3 and TRBJ2-5, with D possibly being TRBD2 (5 bases). CDR3 length: 13 amino acids. V lost 5 bases, J lost 2 bases, and 9 bases lay in between. Germline-derived CDR1 and CDR2 are SGHTA and FQGTGA.